Below are 16 T cell receptor beta chains sequenced from a single sample in a study of blood T cell repertoires in COVID-19. Assay used: immunoSEQ multiplex PCR; TCRdb lists only in-frame clones, some missing. The table lists about 150,000 clones, roughly 89% of them singletons. The sample taken for sequencing was peripheral blood. The receptors stem from a man in his fifties or sixties with acute or convalescent COVID-19.

The chain couples TRBV18 to TRBJ2-6; 11 bases map to TRBD2. CDR3 length: 18 amino acids. The germline CDR1 and CDR2 sequences are KGHSH and LQKENI. Losses at the gene ends were 6 bases for V and 3 bases for J; bases not matched to a gene: 10. As DNA, the CDR3 is TGTGCCAGCTCTCCCCGACTTCTAGCGGGGGGTGGGGCCAACGTCCTGACTTTC. Residues: CASSPRLLAGGGANVLTF. The full variable domain, completed using reference TRBV18 and TRBJ2-6, is NAGVMQNPRHLVRRRGQEARLRCSPMKGHSHVYWYRQLPEEGLKFMVYLQKENIIDESGMPKERFSAEFPKEGPSILRIQQVVRGDSAAYFCASSPRLLAGGGANVLTFGAGSRLTVL.

The chain recombines TRBV7-3 with TRBJ2-7; 9 bases fit TRBD2. Per the germline V gene, CDR1 is SGHTA and CDR2 is FQGTGA. The CDR3 totals 13 residues. Trimming at V came to 4 bases and at J to 4 bases, leaving 2 bases not matched to a gene. The CDR3 sequence is CASSSSGRYEQYF. As DNA, the CDR3 is TGTGCCAGCAGCTCGAGCGGGAGGTACGAGCAGTACTTC.

This chain uses TRBV10-3 with TRBJ1-6; weak D call: TRBD1 (6 bases). V lost 6 bases, J lost 8 bases, and 14 bases lay in between. CDR3 length: 14 amino acids. CDR1 and CDR2 (germline): ENHRY, SYGVKD. CDR3 sequence (DNA): TGTGCCATCAGCCCCGGGGGGCCCGATTCACCCCTCCACTTT. Translated, it gives CAISPGGPDSPLHF.

The chain combines TRBV13 with TRBJ1-6; D possibly corresponds to TRBD1 (5 bases). The CDR3 runs to 15 residues. Trimming left V 2 bases short and J 8 bases short, with 13 bases between. CDR1 is PRHDT and CDR2 is FYEKMQ in the germline V gene (reference sequence). CDR3 protein: CASSLLTDAYSPLHF. The CDR3 bases are TGTGCCAGCAGCTTATTGACAGACGCTTATTCACCCCTCCACTTT.

The rearrangement joins TRBV5-1 to TRBJ1-2; 11 bases agree with TRBD1. The CDR3 is 14 amino acids. The J segment lost 7 bases and the V segment lost 0 bases, leaving 2 bases of the junction unmatched. CDR1 is SGHRS, CDR2 YFSETQ, per germline. CDR3 protein: CASSLGTGGSGYTF. CDR3 nucleotides: TGCGCCAGCAGCTTGGGGACAGGGGGCTCTGGCTACACCTTC.

The chain is built from TRBV18 and TRBJ1-2, with TRBD1 identical over 8 bases. Trimming removed 5 bases from V and 5 bases from J; junction bases left unmatched: 7. The CDR3 contains 14 residues. The germline V gene encodes CDR1 KGHSH and CDR2 LQKENI. CDR3 DNA sequence: TGTGCCAGCTCAAAAGGACAGGGTCGGTATGGCTACACCTTC. Translation: CASSKGQGRYGYTF.

This clone was observed once. V gene TRBV3-1 (or the pseudogene TRBV3-2) combines with J gene TRBJ2-3; TRBD1 might be the D (6 bases). The V gene's germline CDR1 is LGHDT and CDR2 YNNKEL (reference sequence). Trimming cost V 4 bases and J 3 bases, with 14 bases left between them. The CDR3 is 15 amino acids. The CDR3 spells CASSPSDRATDTQYF. The CDR3 region has the DNA TGTGCCAGCAGCCCGTCGGACAGAGCAACAGATACGCAGTATTTT.

The chain is built from TRBV7-3 and TRBJ2-2, with TRBD2 matching 13 bases. Trimming at V came to 5 bases and at J to 0 bases, leaving 6 bases not matched to a gene. The CDR3 sequence is 18 residues long. Germline V gene sequence: CDR1 SGHTA, CDR2 FQGTGA. CDR3 nucleotides: TGTGCCAGCAGCCCCCGGACTAGCGGGGGTACGAACACCGGGGAGCTGTTTTTT. Encoded protein: CASSPRTSGGTNTGELFF.

The chain joins TRBV7-8 to TRBJ2-7, with 12 nucleotides matching TRBD2. The junction had 1 base not matched to a gene; V was cut back by 5 bases and J by 2 bases. CDR3 length: 14 residues. Per germline, CDR1 SGHVS and CDR2 FQNEAQ. CDR3 in DNA: TGTGCCAGCAGCCGGACTAGCGGGGCCTACGAGCAGTACGTC. Residues: CASSRTSGAYEQYV.

This chain uses TRBV11-2 with TRBJ2-7; 11 bases line up with TRBD2. CDR3 size: 15 residues. Per the germline V gene, CDR1 is SGHAT and CDR2 is FQNNGV. V gave up 5 bases and J gave up 4 bases; unmatched junction bases: 7. Here the CDR3 reads CASSLGGLAVYEQYF. As DNA, the CDR3 is TGTGCCAGCAGCCTAGGGGGACTAGCGGTTTACGAGCAGTACTTC.

This chain links TRBV7-2 with TRBJ2-2, with 9 positions matching TRBD1. The CDR3 is made up of 15 amino acids. V shed 6 bases, J shed 3 bases, and the junction held 5 bases outside the gene matches. Per the germline V gene, CDR1 is SGHTA and CDR2 is FQGNSA. The CDR3 loop is CASRKDRGDTGELFF. CDR3 nucleotides: TGTGCCAGCAGAAAGGACAGGGGCGACACCGGGGAGCTGTTTTTT.

The chain employs TRBV4-2 and TRBJ2-4; weak D call: TRBD1 (6 bases). Trimming cost V 2 bases and J 1 base, with 12 bases left between them. The CDR3 is 16 residues long. Germline lookup yields CDR1 LGHNA and CDR2 YNFKEQ. CDR3 in DNA: TGTGCCAGCAGCCAACTCTCACAGGGTGCCAAAAACATTCAGTACTTC. This encodes CASSQLSQGAKNIQYF.

The chain joins TRBV4-2 to TRBJ2-1, with a possible D match to TRBD2 (5 bases). The CDR3 is 16 residues long. The V and J ends lost 4 bases and 11 bases respectively, with 24 bases between them. The V gene's germline CDR1 is LGHNA and CDR2 YNFKEQ. CDR3: CASSPRGALTMSKQFF. The CDR3 DNA follows: TGTGCCAGCAGCCCTCGGGGTGCCCTTACAATGAGCAAGCAGTTCTTC.

The chain uses TRBV19 and TRBJ2-4, with 9 bases that match TRBD1. After removal of 3 bases from V and 0 bases from J, the junction contained 6 bases not matched to a gene. The CDR3 has 17 amino acids. The V gene's germline CDR1 is LNHDA and CDR2 SQIVND (reference sequence). The CDR3 region has the DNA TGTGCCAGTAGTATGAGGTTGGGACAGGGAGCCAAAAACATTCAGTACTTC. Amino acid sequence: CASSMRLGQGAKNIQYF.

In DNA form, the CDR3 reads TGTGCCATCGGCTCCACAGGGGGCGCGGGCACCGGGGAGCTGTTTTTT. Amino acid sequence: CAIGSTGGAGTGELFF. The rearrangement joins TRBV10-3 to TRBJ2-2, with 9 positions matching TRBD1. CDR3 length: 16 amino acids. Germline V gene lookup returns CDR1 ENHRY and CDR2 SYGVKD. The J segment lost 4 bases and the V segment lost 8 bases, leaving 11 bases of the junction unmatched.

The chain has TRBV5-4 and TRBJ2-1; 16 positions match TRBD2. From germline, CDR1 is SGHNT and CDR2 YYREEE (reference sequence). This CDR3 is built from 20 residues. The ends lost 4 bases at V and 2 bases at J; junction bases unmatched: 12. The CDR3 reads CASSRPGLAGGPSPYNEQFF. CDR3 DNA: TGTGCCAGCAGCCGCCCGGGACTAGCGGGAGGGCCTTCCCCCTACAATGAGCAGTTCTTC.